Listed below are T cell receptor beta chains from one sample, sequenced in a study of tumor and adjacent non-tumor tissue in lung cancer. In TCRdb, the multiplex PCR reads were re-called with MiXCR into one record per CDR3 protein. The repertoire holds about 110,000 distinct CDR3 sequences, with about 61% as singletons. Sequencing was performed on distant non-tumor lung tissue. The receptors stem from a man aged 55 to 70 with non-small cell lung cancer. Each CDR3 is given with its conserved first and last residue. Each record gives: D gene, V gene, J gene, clone size, CDR3 protein, CDR3 DNA. The D gene is left open where the match is weak. The listing skips clone size in some rows; elsewhere it reads once, few, many or a size class.

>TRBD2|TRBV4-1|TRBJ2-1|many
CASSQSQRGISYNEQFF
TGCGCCAGCAGCCAGTCGCAGCGGGGTATCTCCTACAATGAGCAGTTCTTC
>TRBD2|TRBV6-5|TRBJ2-1|many
CASTQIAGGWNEQFF
TGTGCCAGCACCCAAATCGCGGGAGGGTGGAATGAGCAGTTCTTC
>TRBD1|TRBV6-2/TRBV6-3|TRBJ1-2|.
CARRGQGAYGYTF
TGTGCCAGAAGAGGACAGGGGGCCTACGGCTACACCTTT
>TRBD1|TRBV4-1|TRBJ1-1|.
CASIQVQGASF
TGCGCCAGCATCCAAGTCCAGGGGGCTTCCTTT
>.|TRBV6-1|TRBJ2-6|many
CASSRDGHSGANVLTF
TGTGCCAGCAGCCGGGACGGACACTCTGGGGCCAACGTCCTGACTTTC
>.|TRBV11-1|TRBJ2-3|.
CVSSLDDTDTQYF
TGTGTCAGCAGCTTAGATGACACAGATACGCAGTATTTC
>.|TRBV29-1|TRBJ2-1|.
CSVEAFRYHEQFF
TGCAGCGTTGAAGCCTTCAGGTACCATGAGCAGTTCTTC
>TRBD2|TRBV11-2|TRBJ2-1|.
CANSSRTSDYNEQFF
TGTGCCAACAGTTCGCGGACTAGCGACTACAATGAGCAGTTCTTC
>.|TRBV13|TRBJ1-2|many
CASSSGPFRAAVAPHYGYTF
TGTGCCAGCAGCTCCGGGCCTTTTAGGGCAGCCGTTGCCCCCCACTATGGCTACACCTTC
>.|TRBV13|TRBJ2-3|.
CASSSKIDTQYF
TGTGCCAGCAGCTCCAAGATAGATACGCAGTATTTT
>.|TRBV12-3/TRBV12-4|TRBJ1-1|.
CGSSFSRTDTEVFF
TGTGGCAGCAGTTTTAGCAGGACGGACACTGAAGTTTTCTTT
>TRBD2|TRBV6-5|TRBJ2-5|.
CASCVISGRFEQETQYF
TGTGCCAGCTGTGTGATTAGCGGGAGGTTCGAGCAAGAGACCCAGTACTTC
>TRBD2|TRBV5-4|TRBJ2-7|.
CASSKAGGPVSDDQYF
TGTGCCAGCAGCAAAGCGGGGGGGCCCGTCAGTGACGATCAGTACTTC
>.|TRBV12-3/TRBV12-4|TRBJ1-1|.
CAISLGGLSTEAFF
TGTGCCATCAGTTTAGGGGGTTTGAGCACTGAAGCTTTCTTT
>.|TRBV11-3|TRBJ2-1|.
CASRRTTKSTEYFF
TGTGCCAGCAGACGGACTACTAAGTCTACTGAGTACTTCTTC
>.|TRBV4-3|TRBJ2-7|.
CASRQNTAATYEQYF
TGCGCCAGCAGACAAAATACGGCGGCTACCTACGAGCAGTACTTC
>.|TRBV6-6|TRBJ1-3|.
CASSNTGSPLSSGNTVYF
TGTGCCAGCAGCAACACAGGGTCCCCCTTAAGCTCTGGAAACACCGTATATTTT
>.|TRBV28|TRBJ2-5|once
CVSREQEAQYF
TGTGTCAGCAGGGAGCAAGAGGCCCAGTACTTC
>.|TRBV7-3|TRBJ2-2|.
CVSSLQPQTGELFF
TGTGTCAGCAGCTTACAACCCCAAACCGGGGAGCTGTTTTTT
>.|TRBV21-1|TRBJ1-5|.
CASPKGVNQPQHF
TGTGCCAGCCCCAAGGGGGTCAATCAGCCCCAGCATTTT
>.|TRBV29-1|TRBJ2-2|once
CSVGTTLLTGELFF
TGCAGCGTTGGGACAACCCTACTAACCGGGGAGCTGTTTTTT
>TRBD1|TRBV11-2|TRBJ1-1|few
CASSTKAGTGSSEAFF
TGTGCCAGCAGCACGAAGGCCGGGACAGGGTCTTCTGAAGCTTTCTTT
>.|TRBV21-1|TRBJ1-3|once
CASSDWGLVSGNTVYF
TGTGCCAGCAGCGACTGGGGTCTCGTCTCTGGAAACACCGTATATTTT
>TRBD1|TRBV20-1|TRBJ2-7|.
CTARGQGVLYEQYF
TGCACTGCTAGGGGACAGGGGGTACTATACGAGCAGTACTTC
>TRBD2|TRBV28|TRBJ2-1|few
CASSLYGTSESSEQFF
TGTGCCAGCAGTTTATACGGGACTAGCGAGAGTAGTGAGCAGTTCTTC
>TRBD2|TRBV20-1|TRBJ2-1|few
CSAKSLGGNYNEQFF
TGCAGTGCTAAGAGTTTGGGGGGGAACTACAATGAGCAGTTCTTC
>TRBD2|TRBV6-2/TRBV6-3|TRBJ2-3|few
CVSRGLVSDTQYF
TGTGTCAGCAGAGGACTAGTAAGCGATACGCAGTATTTT
>.|TRBV5-1|TRBJ1-1|few
CASSLGGQLNTEAFF
TGCGCCAGCAGCTTGGGGGGGCAGCTAAACACTGAAGCTTTCTTT
>TRBD2|TRBV14|TRBJ2-1|.
CASSHGGRGVYNDQFF
TGTGCCAGCAGCCATGGTGGGCGGGGGGTCTACAATGACCAGTTCTTC
>.|TRBV20-1|TRBJ2-7|many
CSASPHGRDEQYF
TGCAGTGCTAGTCCCCATGGAAGAGACGAGCAGTACTTC
>TRBD1|TRBV6-1|TRBJ2-7|many
CASQDRASPYEQYF
TGTGCCAGCCAGGACAGGGCCTCCCCCTACGAGCAGTACTTC
>.|TRBV5-1|TRBJ2-5|.
CVSSSGNRTPQETQYF
TGCGTCAGCAGCTCTGGGAACAGGACTCCCCAAGAGACCCAGTACTTC
>.|TRBV4-1|TRBJ1-6|.
CTSSRELRPTGNSPLHF
TGCACCAGCAGCCGAGAACTAAGACCAACAGGGAATTCACCCCTCCACTTT
>.|TRBV11-2|TRBJ2-3|.
CVSSHQTSTVTQYF
TGTGTCAGCAGCCACCAGACCTCTACGGTTACGCAGTATTTT
>.|TRBV6-5|TRBJ2-1|.
CASSYSRQEGGWYNEQFF
TGTGCAAGCAGTTACTCGAGGCAAGAGGGGGGTTGGTATAATGAGCAGTTCTTC
>.|TRBV6-1|TRBJ2-1|.
CASSVGLEVNEQFF
TGTGCCAGCAGTGTCGGTCTAGAGGTGAACGAGCAGTTCTTC
>TRBD2|TRBV20-1|TRBJ2-3|once
CSARPSGSGGSQYF
TGCAGTGCTAGACCCAGCGGGAGTGGTGGATCGCAGTATTTT
>TRBD2|TRBV7-9|TRBJ2-7|few
CASGLEGTSGVSEQYF
TGTGCCAGCGGCTTAGAAGGGACTAGCGGGGTGAGCGAGCAGTACTTC
>.|TRBV11-3|TRBJ1-6|.
CASSPGTDNSPLHF
TGTGCCAGCAGCCCTGGGACGGATAATTCACCCCTCCACTTT
>.|TRBV28|TRBJ1-3|.
CASGSPGGARSGNTIYF
TGTGCCAGCGGTTCCCCCGGGGGGGCGCGCTCTGGAAACACCATATATTTT
>.|TRBV12-3/TRBV12-4|TRBJ1-1|.
CASNLEQGTEAFF
TGCGCCAGCAATCTGGAACAGGGAACTGAAGCTTTCTTT
>TRBD1|TRBV28|TRBJ2-7|many
CAGRDSSSYEQYF
TGTGCCGGCAGGGACAGTAGCTCCTACGAGCAGTACTTC
>.|TRBV6-6|TRBJ1-5|many
CASSQNSNQPQHF
TGTGCCAGCAGTCAAAATAGCAATCAGCCCCAGCATTTT
>TRBD2|TRBV20-1|TRBJ2-3|many
CSVGGTSGSFSTDTQYF
TGCAGTGTTGGGGGGACTAGCGGCTCCTTTAGCACAGATACGCAGTATTTT
>.|TRBV4-1|TRBJ2-1|few
CASSLVEGRTDNEQFF
TGCGCTAGCAGCCTAGTTGAAGGGCGAACAGACAATGAGCAGTTCTTC
>.|TRBV7-8|TRBJ2-2|few
CASTFTSTGELFF
TGTGCCAGCACCTTCACCTCCACCGGGGAGCTGTTTTTT